The next 7 T cell receptor beta chains were all read from a single sample in a study of T cells in women clearing cervical HPV infection. Here immunoSEQ multiplex PCR was the method, and the copy in TCRdb shows in-frame clones only, minus some. The sample's table shows approximately 35,000 clones. The material sequenced was blood buffy coat. Every receptor here comes from a woman between 18 and 69 years old with a cervical HPV16 infection that either progressed to CIN3+ or cleared (not recorded which).

On this clone itself: The missing CDR3 end, 3 residues past where the read stops, is filled in from the germline J gene. V is TRBV6-1 and J is TRBJ2-5; D is uncertain. Trimming took 3 bases from V and 4 from J, leaving 9 bases between them. CDR1 and CDR2 (germline): MNHNS, SASEGT. CDR3 length: 13 amino acids. The sequenced CDR3 bases are TGTGCCAGCAGTGATCCTCTAATAGAGACC. This translates into CASSDPLIET. The whole CDR3 protein reads CASSDPLIETQYF.

Regarding this clone: At one of its ends the junction is not consistent with the germline gene, which may arise from a read error. The read terminates 3 residues before the CDR3 end, so the remaining end is supplied by the germline J gene. This rearrangement joins TRBV19 to TRBJ1-2, with TRBD1 identical over 8 bases. The CDR3 has 13 amino acids. Germline V gene data show CDR1 as LNHDA and CDR2 as SQIVND (reference sequence). CDR3 DNA (partial): TGTGACAGTAGTATGGACAGGGCTTACGAG. Translation: CDSSMDRAYE. The complete CDR3 protein is CDSSMDRAYEYTF.

This clone is classed as medium-sized by frequency. The read ends 3 residues shy of where the CDR3 ends; the end is completed using the germline J gene. The chain carries TRBV20-1 and TRBJ2-1; 10 bases are shared with TRBD2. This CDR3 has 15 amino acids. The germline V gene encodes CDR1 DFQATT and CDR2 SNEGSKA (reference sequence). Trimming took 4 bases from V and 4 from J; bases not matched to a gene: 7. CDR3 sequence reads: CSATELAGGYNEQFF. Partial CDR3 DNA: TGCAGTGCTACCGAGTTAGCGGGGGGATACAATGAG.

Comment on this clone: The CDR3 extends 3 residues past the end of the read, so its final part is completed from the germline J gene. The V gene is TRBV18, the J gene TRBJ1-5, with TRBD1 matching 8 bases. CDR1 and CDR2 (germline): KGHSH, LQKENI. V trimming: 3 bases; J trimming: 0 bases; junction bases outside the gene matches: 10. The CDR3 consists of 18 residues. CDR3 bases read: TGTGCCAGCTCACCTATTAGACAGGGGCAATATAGCAATCAGCCC. Protein sequence: CASSPIRQGQYSNQP. In full, the CDR3 is CASSPIRQGQYSNQPQHF. Full variable domain (remainder filled in from reference TRBV18 and TRBJ1-5): NAGVMQNPRHLVRRRGQEARLRCSPMKGHSHVYWYRQLPEEGLKFMVYLQKENIIDESGMPKERFSAEFPKEGPSILRIQQVVRGDSAAYFCASSPIRQGQYSNQPQHFGDGTRLSIL.

A remark on this clone: The CDR3 is cut off 3 residues early in the read; its end comes from the germline J gene. The chain is built from TRBV20-1 and TRBJ1-1; D ambiguous. Trimming stripped 2 bases from V and 7 bases from J, with 20 bases between. The CDR3 extends over 15 amino acids. Per the germline V gene, CDR1 is DFQATT and CDR2 is SNEGSKA (reference sequence). CDR3 DNA, as far as it was read: TGCAGTGCTAGAAAAAAGATCTTGAGACACATTGAA. Protein: CSARKKILRHIE. The full CDR3 is CSARKKILRHIEAFF.

A note on this clone: The sequence runs out 3 residues before the end of the CDR3; the remainder is reconstructed from the germline J gene. The chain uses TRBV30 and TRBJ1-3; a weak D match, TRBD1 (6 bases). V dropped 8 bases and J dropped 0 bases, with 20 bases sitting between them. Germline loops: CDR1 GTSNPN, CDR2 SVGIG (reference sequence). This CDR3 contains 16 residues. CDR3 sequence reads: CATNRGAGNSGNTIYF. Incomplete CDR3 DNA: TGTGCCACCAACCGGGGGGCGGGTAACTCTGGAAACACC.

Turning to this clone: The read halts 3 residues ahead of the CDR3 end, with the missing end drawn from the germline J gene. The chain links TRBV19 to TRBJ1-5; tentatively, D is TRBD1 (5 bases). Trimming took off 6 bases at V and 2 bases at J, with 14 bases between the two ends. CDR3 length: 15 residues. In germline, CDR1 is LNHDA, CDR2 SQIVND (reference sequence). The CDR3 loop reads CASRIQVSGNQPQHF. The sequenced part of the CDR3 DNA is TGTGCCAGTAGGATACAGGTATCAGGCAATCAGCCC. Based on the CDR3 plus reference TRBV19 and TRBJ1-5, the full variable domain is DGGITQSPKYLFRKEGQNVTLSCEQNLNHDAMYWYRQDPGQGLRLIYYSQIVNDFQKGDIAEGYSVSREKKESFPLTVTSAQKNPTAFYLCASRIQVSGNQPQHFGDGTRLSIL.